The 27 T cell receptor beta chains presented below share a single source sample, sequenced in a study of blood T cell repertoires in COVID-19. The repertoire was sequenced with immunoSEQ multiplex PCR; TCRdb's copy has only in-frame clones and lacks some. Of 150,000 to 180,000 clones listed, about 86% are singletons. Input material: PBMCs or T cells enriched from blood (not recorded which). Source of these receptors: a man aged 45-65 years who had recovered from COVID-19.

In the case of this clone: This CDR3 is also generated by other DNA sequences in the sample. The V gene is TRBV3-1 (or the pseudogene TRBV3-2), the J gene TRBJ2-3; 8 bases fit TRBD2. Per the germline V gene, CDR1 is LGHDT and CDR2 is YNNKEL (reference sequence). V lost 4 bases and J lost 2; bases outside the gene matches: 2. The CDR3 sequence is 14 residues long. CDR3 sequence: CASSLGLATDTQYF. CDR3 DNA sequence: TGTGCCAGCAGCCTAGGACTAGCCACAGATACGCAGTATTTT.

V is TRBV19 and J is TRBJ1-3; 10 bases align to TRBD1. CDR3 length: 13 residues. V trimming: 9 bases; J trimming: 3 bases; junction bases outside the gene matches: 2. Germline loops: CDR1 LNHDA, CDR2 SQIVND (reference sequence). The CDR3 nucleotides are TGTGCCAGCCGGACAGGGGGTGGAAACACCATATATTTT. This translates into CASRTGGGNTIYF.

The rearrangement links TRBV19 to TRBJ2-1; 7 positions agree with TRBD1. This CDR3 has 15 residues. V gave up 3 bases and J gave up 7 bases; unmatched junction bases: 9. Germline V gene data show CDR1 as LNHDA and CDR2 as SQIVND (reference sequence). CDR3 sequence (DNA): TGTGCCAGTAGTATTCAGGGGGATAGGGCTAATGAGCAGTTCTTC. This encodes CASSIQGDRANEQFF.

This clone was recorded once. The CDR3 DNA follows: TGTGCCAGCAGTGACTCTCTAAAAAGGCAGGGTAGATACGAGCAGTACTTC. Its protein product is CASSDSLKRQGRYEQYF. The chain has TRBV6-4 and TRBJ2-7; D may be TRBD1 (5 bases). The germline V gene encodes CDR1 MRHNA and CDR2 SNTAGT. The V gene lost 0 bases and the J gene lost 4 bases, with 19 bases spanning the gap. This CDR3 contains 17 residues.

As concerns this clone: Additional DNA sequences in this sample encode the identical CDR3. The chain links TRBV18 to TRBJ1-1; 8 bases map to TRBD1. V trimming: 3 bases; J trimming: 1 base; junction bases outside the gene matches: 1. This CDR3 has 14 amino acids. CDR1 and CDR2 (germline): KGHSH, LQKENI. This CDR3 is CASSPGQANTEAFF. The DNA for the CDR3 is TGTGCCAGCTCACCGGGACAGGCGAACACTGAAGCTTTCTTT.

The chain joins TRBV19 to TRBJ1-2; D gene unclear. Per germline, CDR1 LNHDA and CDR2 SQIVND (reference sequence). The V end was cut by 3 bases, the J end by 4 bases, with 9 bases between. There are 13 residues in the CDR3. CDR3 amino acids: CASSIPDFYGYTF. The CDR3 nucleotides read TGTGCCAGTAGTATCCCGGACTTCTATGGCTACACCTTC.

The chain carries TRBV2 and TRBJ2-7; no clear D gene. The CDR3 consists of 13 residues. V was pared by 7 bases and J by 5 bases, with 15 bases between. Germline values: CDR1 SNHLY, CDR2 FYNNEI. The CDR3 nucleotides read TGTGCCAGCACCCGAGGAGCTTTGGACGAGCAGTACTTC. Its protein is CASTRGALDEQYF.

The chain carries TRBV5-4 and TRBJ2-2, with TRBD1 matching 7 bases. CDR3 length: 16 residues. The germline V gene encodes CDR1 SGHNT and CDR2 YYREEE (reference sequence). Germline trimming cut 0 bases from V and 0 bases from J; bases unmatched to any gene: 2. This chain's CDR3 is CASSLEQGANTGELFF. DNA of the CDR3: TGTGCCAGCAGCTTGGAGCAGGGGGCGAACACCGGGGAGCTGTTTTTT.

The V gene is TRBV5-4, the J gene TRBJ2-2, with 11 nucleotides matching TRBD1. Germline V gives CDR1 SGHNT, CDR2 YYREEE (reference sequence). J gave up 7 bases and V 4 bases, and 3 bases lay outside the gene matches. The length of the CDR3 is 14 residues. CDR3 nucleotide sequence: TGTGCCAGCAGCCCGGACAGGGGGCTCGGGGAGCTGTTTTTT. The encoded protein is CASSPDRGLGELFF.

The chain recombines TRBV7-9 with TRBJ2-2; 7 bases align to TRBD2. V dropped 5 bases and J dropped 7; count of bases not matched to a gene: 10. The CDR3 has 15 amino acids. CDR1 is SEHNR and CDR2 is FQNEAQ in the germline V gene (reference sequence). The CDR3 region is CASSPLGGKVGELFF. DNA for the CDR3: TGTGCCAGCAGCCCACTCGGGGGGAAGGTCGGGGAGCTGTTTTTT.

The DNA of the CDR3 is TGTGCCAGCAGCTCTTTAGCGGGGGGGGTCTCGGCTCAAGAGACCCAGTACTTC. It is translated as CASSSLAGGVSAQETQYF. The J gene is TRBJ2-5, the V gene TRBV7-9, with 11 positions matching TRBD2. The V gene end was trimmed by 4 bases and the J gene end by 2 bases; junction bases not matched to a gene: 12. CDR3 length equals 18 residues. Germline CDR1 reads SEHNR; CDR2 reads FQNEAQ (reference sequence). Combining the CDR3 with reference TRBV7-9 and TRBJ2-5 gives the whole variable domain DTGVSQNPRHKITKRGQNVTFRCDPISEHNRLYWYRQTLGQGPEFLTYFQNEAQLEKSRLLSDRFSAERPKGSFSTLEIQRTEQGDSAMYLCASSSLAGGVSAQETQYFGPGTRLLVL.

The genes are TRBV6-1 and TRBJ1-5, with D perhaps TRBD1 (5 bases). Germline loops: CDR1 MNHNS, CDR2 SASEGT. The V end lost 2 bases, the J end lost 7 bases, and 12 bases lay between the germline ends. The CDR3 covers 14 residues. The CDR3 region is CASSEIGGQQPQHF. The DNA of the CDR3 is TGTGCCAGCAGTGAAATCGGGGGTCAGCAGCCCCAGCATTTT.

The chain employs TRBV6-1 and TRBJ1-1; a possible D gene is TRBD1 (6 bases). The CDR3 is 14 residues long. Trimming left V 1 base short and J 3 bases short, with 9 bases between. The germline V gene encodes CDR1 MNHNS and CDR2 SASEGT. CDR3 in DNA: TGTGCCAGCAGTGAAGTAGGGGGTTACACTGAAGCTTTCTTT. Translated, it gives CASSEVGGYTEAFF.

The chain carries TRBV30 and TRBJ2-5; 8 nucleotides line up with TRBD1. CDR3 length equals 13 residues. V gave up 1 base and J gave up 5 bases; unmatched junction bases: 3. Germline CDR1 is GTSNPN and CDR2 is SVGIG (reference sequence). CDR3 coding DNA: TGTGCCTGGAGTGACGACAGGGGTGAGACCCAGTACTTC. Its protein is CAWSDDRGETQYF.

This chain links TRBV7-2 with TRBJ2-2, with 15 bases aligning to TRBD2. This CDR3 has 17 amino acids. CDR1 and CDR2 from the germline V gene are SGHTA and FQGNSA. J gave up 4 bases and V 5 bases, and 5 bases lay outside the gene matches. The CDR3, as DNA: TGTGCCAGCAGCGTTCGGACTAGCGGGGGGGCCACCGGGGAGCTGTTTTTT. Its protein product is CASSVRTSGGATGELFF. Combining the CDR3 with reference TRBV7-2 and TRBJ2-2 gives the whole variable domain GAGVSQSPSNKVTEKGKDVELRCDPISGHTALYWYRQSLGQGLEFLIYFQGNSAPDKSGLPSDRFSAERTGGSVSTLTIQRTQQEDSAVYLCASSVRTSGGATGELFFGEGSRLTVL.

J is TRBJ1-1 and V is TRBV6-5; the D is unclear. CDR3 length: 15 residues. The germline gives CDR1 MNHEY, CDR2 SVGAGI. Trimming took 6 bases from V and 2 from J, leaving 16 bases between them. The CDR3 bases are TGTGCCAGCAGGTCGAACCGCGGGTTTAACACTGAAGCTTTCTTT. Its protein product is CASRSNRGFNTEAFF.

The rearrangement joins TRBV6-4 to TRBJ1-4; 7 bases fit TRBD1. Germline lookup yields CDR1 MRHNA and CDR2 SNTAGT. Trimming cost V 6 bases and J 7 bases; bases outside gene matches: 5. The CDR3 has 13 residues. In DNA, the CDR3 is TGTGCCAGCAGCCGGGACAGTGGTGAAAAACTGTTTTTT. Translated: CASSRDSGEKLFF.

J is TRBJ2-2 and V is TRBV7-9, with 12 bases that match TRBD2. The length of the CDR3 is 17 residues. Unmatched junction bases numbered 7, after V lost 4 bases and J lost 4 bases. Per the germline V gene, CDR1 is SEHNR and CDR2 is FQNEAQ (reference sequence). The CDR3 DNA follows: TGTGCCAGCAGCTCTCAGACTAGCGGGGGCCGCACCGGGGAGCTGTTTTTT. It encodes CASSSQTSGGRTGELFF.

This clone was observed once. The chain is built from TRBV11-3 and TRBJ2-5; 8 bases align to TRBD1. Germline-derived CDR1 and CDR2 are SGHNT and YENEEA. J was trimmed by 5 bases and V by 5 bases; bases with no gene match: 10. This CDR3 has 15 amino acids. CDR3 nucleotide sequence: TGTGCCAGCAGCCTCGGACAGGGAGGAGGGGAGACCCAGTACTTC. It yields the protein CASSLGQGGGETQYF.

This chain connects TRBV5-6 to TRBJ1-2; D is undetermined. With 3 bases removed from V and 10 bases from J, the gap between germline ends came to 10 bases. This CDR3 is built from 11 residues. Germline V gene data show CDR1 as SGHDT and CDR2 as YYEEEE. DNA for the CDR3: TGTGCCAGCAGCTCTCGGTTAATCTACACCTTC. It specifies CASSSRLIYTF. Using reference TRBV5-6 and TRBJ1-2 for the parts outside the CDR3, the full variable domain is DAGVTQSPTHLIKTRGQQVTLRCSPKSGHDTVSWYQQALGQGPQFIFQYYEEEERQRGNFPDRFSGHQFPNYSSELNVNALLLGDSALYLCASSSRLIYTFGSGTRLTVV.

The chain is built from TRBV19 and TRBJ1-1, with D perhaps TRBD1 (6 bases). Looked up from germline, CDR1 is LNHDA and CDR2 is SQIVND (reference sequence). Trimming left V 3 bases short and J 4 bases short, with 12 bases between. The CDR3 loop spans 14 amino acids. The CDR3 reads CASSISGQITEAFF. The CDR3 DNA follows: TGTGCCAGTAGTATTTCTGGACAGATCACTGAAGCTTTCTTT.

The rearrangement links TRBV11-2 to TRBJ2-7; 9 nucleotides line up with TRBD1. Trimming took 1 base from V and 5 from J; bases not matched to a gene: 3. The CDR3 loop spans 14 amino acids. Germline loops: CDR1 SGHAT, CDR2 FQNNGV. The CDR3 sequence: CASSLAGTGNEQYF. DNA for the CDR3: TGTGCCAGCAGCTTAGCGGGGACAGGGAACGAGCAGTACTTC.

CDR3 loop: CASSGRDHLYQETQYF. In DNA, the CDR3 is TGTGCCAGCAGTGGGCGGGATCACTTGTACCAAGAGACCCAGTACTTC. The gene calls are TRBV2 and TRBJ2-5; D might be TRBD2 (6 bases). The CDR3 consists of 16 residues. Per the germline V gene, CDR1 is SNHLY and CDR2 is FYNNEI. The V and J ends lost 4 bases and 0 bases respectively, with 15 bases between them.

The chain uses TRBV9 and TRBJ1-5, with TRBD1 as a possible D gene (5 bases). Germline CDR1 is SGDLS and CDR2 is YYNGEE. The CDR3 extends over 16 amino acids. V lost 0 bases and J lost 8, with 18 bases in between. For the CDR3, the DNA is TGTGCCAGCAGCGTAGTTGGGGTAGGGGCAAGGGAGCCCCAGCATTTT. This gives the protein CASSVVGVGAREPQHF.

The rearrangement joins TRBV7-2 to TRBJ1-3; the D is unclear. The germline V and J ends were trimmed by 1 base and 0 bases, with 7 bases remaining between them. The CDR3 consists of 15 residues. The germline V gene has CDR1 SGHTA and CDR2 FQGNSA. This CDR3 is CASSLGSGSGNTIYF. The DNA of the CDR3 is TGTGCCAGCAGCTTAGGTAGCGGCTCTGGAAACACCATATATTTT.

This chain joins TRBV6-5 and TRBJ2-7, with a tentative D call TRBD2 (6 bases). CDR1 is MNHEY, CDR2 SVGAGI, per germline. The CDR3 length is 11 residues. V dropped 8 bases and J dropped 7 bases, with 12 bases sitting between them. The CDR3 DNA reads TGTGCCAGCGGAGGGCCGGGGGAGCAGTACTTC. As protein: CASGGPGEQYF.

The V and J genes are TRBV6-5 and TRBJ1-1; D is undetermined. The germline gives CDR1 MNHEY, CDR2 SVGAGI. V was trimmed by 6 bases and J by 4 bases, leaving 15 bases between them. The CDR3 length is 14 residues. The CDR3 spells CASSNRDASTEAFF. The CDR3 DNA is TGTGCCAGCAGCAATCGGGATGCAAGCACTGAAGCTTTCTTT.